The TCR beta chain described here comes from a study of T-cell memory formation after mild COVID-19. V dropped 3 bases and J dropped 3 bases, with 6 bases sitting between them. CDR1 is KGHSH, CDR2 LQKENI, per germline. CDR3 length: 13 amino acids. UMIs and sample barcodes were carried by the TCR alpha and TCR beta cDNA libraries that 5'RACE produced using constant-segment primers. TCRdb passed the 5' RACE reads through MiXCR, listing each CDR3 protein once. The sample gives approximately 12,000 distinct CDR3 sequences, 14% of which show up once; roughly 55% is in the top ten. The receptor comes from a man between 18 and 29 years old who had mild COVID-19 (a few samples of this study predate the infection). Cell type and time point are not known. Sequencing was done on a sample of PBMCs or a T cell subset sorted from them (not recorded which). The J gene is TRBJ1-5, the V gene TRBV18; no clear D. Written as DNA, the CDR3 is TGTGCCAGCTCACCCGGGGACAATCAGCCCCAGCATTTT. It encodes CASSPGDNQPQHF.